Following are 21 T cell receptor beta chains from one sample sequenced in a study of T cell changes during pregnancy in multiple sclerosis. Sequencing used immunoSEQ multiplex PCR; TCRdb keeps in-frame clones, though not all of them. The sample has about 20,000 clones, 70% to 90% seen once. The starting material was CD8+ T cells from peripheral blood mononuclear cells, obtained after pregnancy. The receptors stem from a female donor in good health, enrolled as a control in a pregnancy study.

The chain couples TRBV5-6 to TRBJ2-5; 11 bases agree with TRBD2. CDR1 and CDR2 from the germline V gene are SGHDT and YYEEEE. This CDR3 is 17 amino acids long. After removal of 0 bases from V and 2 bases from J, the junction contained 6 bases not matched to a gene. The DNA for the CDR3 is TGTGCCAGCAGCTTGGGGCTAGCGGGGGGCTTACAAGAGACCCAGTACTTC. This encodes CASSLGLAGGLQETQYF.

The V gene is TRBV4-2, the J gene TRBJ2-7, with D tentatively TRBD2 (5 bases). There are 15 residues in the CDR3. Deletions cut 0 bases from V and 3 bases from J, with 12 bases between. CDR1 is LGHNA and CDR2 is YNFKEQ in the germline V gene. The CDR3 DNA follows: TGTGCCAGCAGCCAAGAAGAGGGCACTTTCTACGAGCAGTACTTC. Protein sequence: CASSQEEGTFYEQYF.

The chain has TRBV6-5 and TRBJ2-7; 7 bases are a match to TRBD2. V trimming: 5 bases; J trimming: 0 bases; junction bases outside the gene matches: 7. The CDR3 has 15 amino acids. CDR1 is MNHEY and CDR2 is SVGAGI in the germline V gene. The CDR3 sequence is CASSPDPSGSYEQYF. The CDR3 region has the DNA TGTGCCAGCAGTCCAGATCCTAGCGGCTCCTACGAGCAGTACTTC.

This chain uses TRBV6-5 with TRBJ2-7, with TRBD1 matching over 8 bases. Germline values: CDR1 MNHEY, CDR2 SVGAGI. The CDR3 covers 15 residues. J was trimmed by 2 bases and V by 0 bases; bases with no gene match: 3. In nucleotides, the CDR3 is TGTGCCAGCAGTTACTCGAAGACAGGGGCCTACGAGCAGTACTTC. Its translation: CASSYSKTGAYEQYF.

This rearrangement joins TRBV5-1 to TRBJ1-3; 8 bases agree with TRBD1. The trim removed 4 bases at V and 4 bases at J, leaving 4 bases unmatched. CDR1 and CDR2 from the germline V gene are SGHRS and YFSETQ. The CDR3 is made up of 14 amino acids. The CDR3: CASSAGQGGNTIYF. The CDR3 nucleotides read TGCGCCAGCAGCGCCGGACAGGGCGGAAACACCATATATTTT.

J is TRBJ2-5 and V is TRBV7-9; the D gene is possibly TRBD1 (7 bases). Looked up from germline, CDR1 is SEHNR and CDR2 is FQNEAQ (reference sequence). This CDR3 is built from 14 residues. V lost 5 bases to trimming and J lost 2 bases, with 12 bases between them. DNA of the CDR3: TGTGCCAGCAGCCTCGCGGGACAGCAAGAGACCCAGTACTTC. Translation: CASSLAGQQETQYF.

This chain links TRBV30 with TRBJ1-1; D gene uncertain. Per germline, CDR1 GTSNPN and CDR2 SVGIG (reference sequence). Trimming pared 0 bases from V and 6 bases from J, leaving 8 bases between. This CDR3 spans 12 amino acids. CDR3 sequence (DNA): TGTGCCTGGAGTGTACGGGGTGCTGAAGCTTTCTTT. Protein: CAWSVRGAEAFF.

The chain links TRBV5-4 to TRBJ1-1, with 9 nucleotides matching TRBD1. Germline values: CDR1 SGHNT, CDR2 YYREEE (reference sequence). Trimming took 4 bases from V and 5 from J; bases not matched to a gene: 3. There are 13 residues in the CDR3. The CDR3 is CASSAGQGTEAFF. The CDR3 coding sequence is TGTGCCAGCAGCGCCGGACAGGGGACTGAAGCTTTCTTT.

The chain links TRBV10-2 to TRBJ2-7; 7 bases fit TRBD1. The junction had 4 bases not matched to a gene; V was cut back by 2 bases and J by 3 bases. CDR3 length: 14 residues. The V gene's germline CDR1 is WSHSY and CDR2 SAAADI. DNA for the CDR3: TGCGCCAGCAGTGAGCGGGACAGTCACTACGAGCAGTACTTC. This codes for CASSERDSHYEQYF.

This clone was observed a single time. The genes are TRBV4-3 and TRBJ1-2, with 8 bases that match TRBD1. The V and J ends lost 4 bases and 0 bases, in that order; junction bases with no gene match: 4. Germline values: CDR1 LGHNA, CDR2 YSLEER. This CDR3 spans 15 amino acids. CDR3 sequence (DNA): TGCGCCAGCAGCCTAGACAGGGGCGCTAACTATGGCTACACCTTC. It is translated as CASSLDRGANYGYTF.

About this clone: One end of the junction does not line up with germline, which may come from a read error. This sequence joins TRBV7-9 and TRBJ2-5; D gene unclear. The CDR3 is made up of 14 amino acids. CDR1 is SEHNR and CDR2 is FQNEAQ in the germline V gene (reference sequence). This chain's CDR3 is CASSLTENPESQYF. Written as DNA, the CDR3 is TGTGCCAGCAGCTTAACGGAGAACCCAGAGTCCCAGTACTTC.

V usage is TRBV19 and J usage is TRBJ1-2; a possible D gene is TRBD1 (6 bases). The CDR3 spans 15 residues. Germline lookup yields CDR1 LNHDA and CDR2 SQIVND (reference sequence). V gave up 6 bases and J gave up 4 bases, with 18 bases separating them. The DNA of the CDR3 is TGTGCCAGTAGCCCCTCCAGGGACAACACCTATGGCTACACCTTC. Protein product: CASSPSRDNTYGYTF. Full variable domain (outside the CDR3, taken from reference TRBV19 and TRBJ1-2): DGGITQSPKYLFRKEGQNVTLSCEQNLNHDAMYWYRQDPGQGLRLIYYSQIVNDFQKGDIAEGYSVSREKKESFPLTVTSAQKNPTAFYLCASSPSRDNTYGYTFGSGTRLTVV.

CDR3 in amino acids: CASSLKQGTLTEAFF. The DNA of the CDR3 is TGCGCCAGCAGCTTAAAACAGGGGACCTTGACTGAAGCTTTCTTT. This sequence joins TRBV5-1 and TRBJ1-1, with 7 nucleotides matching TRBD1. This CDR3 is 15 amino acids long. V trimming: 2 bases; J trimming: 5 bases; junction bases outside the gene matches: 9. The germline gives CDR1 SGHRS, CDR2 YFSETQ. Full variable domain (rest looked up from reference TRBV5-1 and TRBJ1-1): KAGVTQTPRYLIKTRGQQVTLSCSPISGHRSVSWYQQTPGQGLQFLFEYFSETQRNKGNFPGRFSGRQFSNSRSEMNVSTLELGDSALYLCASSLKQGTLTEAFFGQGTRLTVV.

The chain links TRBV19 to TRBJ1-1, with 8 bases aligning to TRBD1. CDR3 length: 15 residues. V dropped 5 bases and J dropped 11; count of bases not matched to a gene: 16. Germline CDR1 LNHDA, CDR2 SQIVND (reference sequence). For the CDR3, the DNA is TGTGCCAGTAGTCCACGGACAGGGAAGGACGGGGGGGCTTTCTTT. Translated, it gives CASSPRTGKDGGAFF.

The chain joins TRBV5-6 to TRBJ1-3; D is unclear. CDR1 is SGHDT, CDR2 YYEEEE, per germline. The CDR3 is 13 residues long. V lost 3 bases, J lost 2 bases, and 6 bases lay in between. The CDR3 region has the DNA TGTGCCAGCAGCTCCGGGGCTGGAAACACCATATATTTT. This codes for CASSSGAGNTIYF.

This rearrangement joins TRBV4-3 to TRBJ1-4; 11 positions agree with TRBD1. Looked up from germline, CDR1 is LGHNA and CDR2 is YSLEER. The junction had 4 bases not matched to a gene; V was cut back by 1 base and J by 6 bases. This CDR3 is 16 amino acids long. CDR3 sequence (DNA): TGCGCCAGCAGCCAAGCCTGGGACAGGGGGGATGAAAAACTGTTTTTT. Translation: CASSQAWDRGDEKLFF.

The chain links TRBV4-1 to TRBJ2-3; D uncertain. This CDR3 is 15 amino acids long. CDR1 and CDR2 from the germline V gene are MGHRA and YSYEKL. V was cut by 4 bases and J by 0 bases, with 11 bases left in between. CDR3 amino acids: CASSPTTSSTDTQYF. CDR3 DNA sequence: TGCGCCAGCAGCCCCACAACAAGTAGCACAGATACGCAGTATTTT.

The gene calls are TRBV5-1 and TRBJ1-1; perhaps TRBD1 as D (6 bases). CDR3 size: 12 residues. Germline V gene lookup returns CDR1 SGHRS and CDR2 YFSETQ. The V and J ends lost 7 bases and 6 bases respectively, with 13 bases between them. CDR3 sequence: CASAKTGPEAFF. The CDR3 region has the DNA TGCGCCAGCGCCAAGACAGGTCCTGAAGCTTTCTTT.

V is TRBV29-1 and J is TRBJ2-5; D remains ambiguous. Trimming removed 2 bases at V and 6 bases at J, with 13 bases between. The CDR3 length is 13 residues. The germline V gene has CDR1 SQVTM and CDR2 ANQGSEA. CDR3 sequence: CSVEMSLPQTQYF. The CDR3 coding sequence is TGCAGCGTTGAAATGTCCCTACCACAGACCCAGTACTTC.

Within the sample, this clone is large (0.1 to 1%). The genes are TRBV9 and TRBJ2-3, with 8 bases fitting TRBD2. This CDR3 region has 19 residues. J lost 2 bases, V lost 1 base, and 15 bases had no gene match. From germline, CDR1 is SGDLS and CDR2 YYNGEE. CDR3 in amino acids: CASSVSPSGGTIYTDTQYF. As DNA, the CDR3 is TGTGCCAGCAGCGTATCCCCGAGCGGGGGCACTATATACACAGATACGCAGTATTTT. Supplemented by reference TRBV9 and TRBJ2-3, the full variable domain reads DSGVTQTPKHLITATGQRVTLRCSPRSGDLSVYWYQQSLDQGLQFLIQYYNGEERAKGNILERFSAQQFPDLHSELNLSSLELGDSALYFCASSVSPSGGTIYTDTQYFGPGTRLTVL.

The chain joins TRBV7-9 to TRBJ1-1; no firm D call. The CDR3 runs to 15 residues. Germline CDR1 is SEHNR and CDR2 is FQNEAQ (reference sequence). The V and J ends lost 4 bases and 1 base respectively, with 13 bases between them. CDR3: CASSSPGGGNTEAFF. CDR3 nucleotides: TGTGCCAGCAGCTCTCCTGGAGGAGGGAACACTGAAGCTTTCTTT.